This TCR beta chain was profiled in a study of neurological immune-mediated disorders (dated by TCRdb to 2018 to 2020). With regard to the full study: Peripheral blood TCR-beta repertoires from HTLV-I-associated myelopathy (HAM/TSP) patients, multiple sclerosis patients and healthy controls were compared by UMI-based sequencing. The 90 to 120 TCR-beta libraries covered PBMC samples along with longitudinal samples, technical triplicates, and paired sorted CD4+ and CD8+ T-cell subsets. Longitudinal HAM/TSP donors and healthy donors each had 3 time-points at intervals of about 3-45 months. The cohort included approximately 70 subjects: approximately 14 with HAM/TSP, around 34 with multiple sclerosis, and roughly 20 healthy controls. The paper as a whole reports these results and caveats: Expanded clones from different subjects shared no identical CDR3 amino acid sequences, which suggests that TCR-beta repertoires were private in all groups. TCR clonal expansion was highest in HAM/TSP patients and lowest in MS patients, with MS patients falling below even healthy controls.

A total of 14 residues make up the CDR3, ends included. Solely the CDR3 DNA is kept, with 42 bases framed from the first base. CDR1 and CDR2 are drawn from the germline V gene (reference sequence): LNHNV, YYDKDF. Concerning this clonotype itself: No antigen is known for it. Here the CDR3 omits its conserved ending phenylalanine or tryptophan, so a read error is the likely source.

Taken with the paper, the label for time point translates to: longitudinal time-point 2. For the unsorted PBMC libraries, 2 million PBMCs were stored in RNAlater at -80 degrees C until RNA extraction and were used to generate the libraries. Peripheral blood was subjected to Ficoll-Hypaque density gradient centrifugation to isolate PBMCs, which were then cryopreserved in liquid nitrogen. cDNA was synthesized by template-switch 5'RACE using a primer carrying a 10-nucleotide random unique molecular identifier by which each TCR transcript was tagged. Every sequencing run yielded over 170 million TCR-beta sequences covering 15-18 subjects. The RNeasy kit was used for extraction of total RNA. The KAPA Real-time Library Amplification kit was used to amplify TCR-beta VDJ regions with primers targeting the TCR constant region and the 5'RACE anchor. A first PCR added sample indexes and Illumina adaptors, after which a second PCR increased the library yield. After Ampure bead purification, the TCR product of roughly 650 bp was size-selected on a 2% E-gel SizeSelection system. Library quality was checked on a Bioanalyzer, concentration was measured with Qubit, and libraries were quantified with the Kapa Library Quantification kit before pooling. Libraries were sequenced paired-end 2 x 150 bp on an Illumina HiSeq 2500. To increase sequence diversity, roughly 25-31% phiX was spiked into each library pool. In the original analysis: Quality-filtered reads were processed with the UMI-based MiGEC pipeline, and over 75% of raw TCR sequences were removed by the MiGEC pipeline during error correction. IMGT germline references were used for aligning VDJ genes, and each clonotype was defined as a unique CDR3 amino acid sequence together with its V-J genes. VDJtools evaluated clonal expansion, Shannon diversity and CDR3 relatedness (CalcPairwiseDistances, ClusterSamples); CLCbio workbench built phylogenetic trees. Expanded clones were defined as having at least 8 unique UMIs, based on coefficient-of-variation modelling across technical triplicates. TCRdb passed the public sequencing reads through fastp at Q25 and MiXCR, retaining productive beta sequences. Rows matching on CDR3 protein sequence are summarized as one entry with the most common DNA and genes. The V and J calls come from TCRdb's annotation, not from the publication. Counted in this sample were approximately 82,000 distinct CDR3 sequences; 13% of them appeared once. Together, the top ten hold under 6% of the sample.

Recombination connected TRBV15 to TRBJ2-7, with the D gene too uncertain to name. This receptor was obtained from a female donor with HTLV-1-associated myelopathy (HAM/TSP). The sequencing input was PBMCs. The base sequence is TGTGCCACCAGCAGAGGGGGAATGAACTACGATCAGTACTTG. It specifies CATSRGGMNYDQYL.